This entry features one TCR beta chain sequence. No cognate antigen has been identified for it. Base-call qualities are not available, and no considerably larger clone is one nucleotide away. Patients with autoimmune disease history or receiving systemic immunosuppression were excluded from the trial. Peripheral blood for TCR sequencing was collected from all dose cohorts at baseline, on cycle 4 day 1, and on cycle 7 day 1. The samples were taken from a phase I, first-in-human, multicenter, open-label dose-escalation trial of ivuxolimab. Adults with locally advanced or metastatic melanoma, renal cell, hepatocellular, or head and neck squamous cell carcinoma were enrolled in the trial. Before TCR sequencing, CD4+ T cells and CD8+ T cells were sorted from peripheral blood as separate populations. The data stem from a study of OX40 agonist ivuxolimab in advanced cancers. Background on the whole study: Ivuxolimab, which targeted the costimulatory receptor OX40 (CD134), was an agonistic, fully human IgG2 monoclonal antibody. Intravenous ivuxolimab was administered to patients every 2 weeks at six dose levels: 0.01, 0.1, 0.3, 1.5, 3 and 10 mg/kg. Of the approximately 50 dose-escalation patients, hepatocellular carcinoma was present in about 20, melanoma in some 15, renal cell carcinoma in 9 and head and neck cancer in 9. In the dose-escalation cohort, approximately 80% of patients were male, and the mean age was 60 years with a range of roughly 20 to 79. Prior anti-PD-1, anti-PD-L1 or anti-CTLA-4 therapy was permitted, and 40% of dose-escalation patients had received checkpoint inhibitors. Partial responses were achieved by three dose-escalation patients, of whom one had hepatocellular carcinoma and two had cutaneous melanoma. Peripheral TCRbeta sequencing aimed to test whether ivuxolimab altered TCR sequence diversity and caused clonal T-cell expansion. The paper reports the monotherapy dose-escalation portion (N of about 54 patients) of the phase I ivuxolimab trial. The research as a whole found: Low levels of normalized T-cell clonal expansion were also seen in some nonresponding patients. In the 0.1-3.0 mg/kg groups, partial responders had among the lowest normalized peripheral clonal expansion, particularly in CD8+ T cells. Clonal expansion of both CD4+ and CD8+ blood T cells was observed from baseline to week 6 at doses 0.1 to 3.0 mg/kg. On average, CD8+ T cells showed more expanded clones than CD4+ T cells after ivuxolimab. Antigen specificity was not determined for the clonally expanded peripheral T cells.

To sequence the TCRbeta CDR3 region, genomic DNA was isolated from the sorted cells. TCRbeta CDR3 regions were sequenced using the immunoSEQ Assay. In its TCRdb copy, this immuneACCESS table keeps in-frame sequences only and misses some clones. Where compared with another copy, unresolved V genes explain less than half of these, and the others have no known cause. Across this sample there are around 75,000 clones, with 89% seen only once. Together, the top ten hold approximately 2.4% of the sample. This specimen consisted of CD4+ or CD8+ T cells sorted from blood, obtained in a trial of the OX40 agonist ivuxolimab. The source is an adult with an advanced solid tumor such as melanoma, head and neck, liver or kidney cancer.

CDR3 sequence: CASSRQITGGTEAFF. The DNA sequence is as follows: TGCGCCAGCAGCCGACAAATTACAGGGGGCACTGAAGCTTTCTTT. Recombination connected TRBV5-1 to TRBJ1-1, with TRBD1 identical over 8 junction bases. The germline V gene yields SGHRS for CDR1 and YFSETQ for CDR2. Inclusive of the bounding cysteine and phenylalanine, the CDR3 is 15 residues long. Left in the record is the CDR3 DNA by itself, 45 bases read in frame from the first base. Relative to germline, V is missing 4 bases and J is missing 4 bases, with 9 bases of the junction outside any gene match.